The clone carrying this T cell receptor (beta chain) was counted once. Its antigen is unidentified. This sample stems from a study of OX40 agonist ivuxolimab in advanced cancers. General study findings and limits: At 0.1 to 3.0 mg/kg, CD4+ and CD8+ blood T cells expanded clonally by week 6.

The V gene end was trimmed by 0 bases and the J gene end by 0 bases; junction bases not matched to a gene: 7. Germline V gene data show CDR1 as SGHDT and CDR2 as YYEEEE. The CDR3 length is 18 residues. The assay was immunoSEQ multiplex PCR, and TCRdb's table has in-frame clones only and misses some. The sample holds more than 45,000 clones, 85% to 90% seen once. Samples of blood were obtained at baseline, on cycle 4 day 1, and on cycle 7 day 1. V and J are TRBV5-6 and TRBJ2-1; 9 nucleotides match TRBD2. The sequence derives from an adult with an advanced solid tumor such as melanoma, head and neck, liver or kidney cancer. The sequenced sample was CD4+ or CD8+ T cells sorted from blood, obtained in a trial of the OX40 agonist ivuxolimab. The DNA of the CDR3 is TGTGCCAGCAGCTTGGGACTAGCGGCAGGGAGCTCCTACAATGAGCAGTTCTTC. Translated, it gives CASSLGLAAGSSYNEQFF. The full variable domain, its missing parts supplied by reference TRBV5-6 and TRBJ2-1, is DAGVTQSPTHLIKTRGQQVTLRCSPKSGHDTVSWYQQALGQGPQFIFQYYEEEERQRGNFPDRFSGHQFPNYSSELNVNALLLGDSALYLCASSLGLAAGSSYNEQFFGPGTRLTVL.